This TCR beta chain was recovered during a study of identical twins. Findings of the study overall: Models, which agreed with sharing between unrelated individuals, nonetheless underestimated the out-of-frame TCR alpha sharing seen in monozygotic twins. Within cord blood, abundant beta clonotypes carried fewer insertions, but memory repertoires showed no such trend.

Addition of a universal primer site occurred through template switching, and cDNA carried unique molecular identifiers. One entry per CDR3 protein results from TCRdb running MiXCR on the 5' RACE reads. Among under 1 million distinct CDR3 sequences listed, over 9% were seen once. The germline gives CDR1 SGHAT, CDR2 FQNNGV. Trimming removed 3 bases from V and 5 bases from J, with 11 bases in between. CDR3 length: 13 amino acids. This clonotype was seen a handful of times. Its antigen is currently unknown. The donor group consisted entirely of healthy Caucasians. This same sample was also part of a study on yellow fever vaccine responses in identical twins.

This TCR was sampled from a woman aged 18-35 years in good health. Sample: PBMCs. The chain uses TRBV11-2 and TRBJ2-7; perhaps TRBD2 as D (6 bases). CDR3 region: CASSLGGVDEQYF. CDR3 DNA sequence: TGTGCCAGCAGCTTGGGGGGAGTGGACGAGCAGTACTTC.